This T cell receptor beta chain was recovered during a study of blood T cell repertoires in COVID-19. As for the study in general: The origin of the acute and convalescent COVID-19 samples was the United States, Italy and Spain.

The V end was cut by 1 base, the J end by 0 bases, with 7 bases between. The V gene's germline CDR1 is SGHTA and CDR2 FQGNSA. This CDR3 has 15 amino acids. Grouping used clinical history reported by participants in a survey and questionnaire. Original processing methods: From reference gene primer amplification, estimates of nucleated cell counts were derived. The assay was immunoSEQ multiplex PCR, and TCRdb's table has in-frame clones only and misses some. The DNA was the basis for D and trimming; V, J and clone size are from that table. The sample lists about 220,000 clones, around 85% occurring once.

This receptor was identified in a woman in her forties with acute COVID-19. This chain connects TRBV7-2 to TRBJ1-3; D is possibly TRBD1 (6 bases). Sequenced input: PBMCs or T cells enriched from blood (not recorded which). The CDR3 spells CASSLVQGSGNTIYF. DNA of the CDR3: TGTGCCAGCAGCTTAGTACAGGGCTCTGGAAACACCATATATTTT.